The 24 T cell receptor beta chains given below trace back to one sample, sequenced in a study of spatial heterogeneity in lung cancer (dated by TCRdb to between 2019 and 2020). The time point label for this specimen denotes: sample taken at primary tumor resection. Whole RNA extracted from tumor and nontumor lung tissue, or from cryopreserved PBMC samples, was used for TCR sequencing without cell sorting. Library preparation was by 5' RACE. Sequencing relied on a NextSeq 500. TCRdb trimmed the raw reads at Q25, called clones with MiXCR and kept productive beta chains. Rows matching on CDR3 protein sequence are summarized as one entry with the most common DNA and genes. The sample includes 5,500 to 7,500 distinct CDR3 sequences, with roughly 3.7% observed a single time. The ten largest make up more than 20% of the sample. This material consisted of normal lung tissue next to the tumor, taken at surgery. The receptors originated from a female donor with early-stage non-small cell lung cancer.

This clonotype was observed once. This could be a read error, since a much larger clone is one nucleotide away. This beta chain slipped into a library made for alpha chains as a stray read, so its size is not meaningful. The gene calls are TRBV27 and TRBJ2-3; no clear D. V shed 6 bases and J shed 0 bases, with 13 bases lying between them. The CDR3 runs 15 residues. The germline V gene has CDR1 MNHEY and CDR2 SMNVEV (reference sequence). CDR3 loop: CASRRSRASTDTQYF. CDR3 in DNA: TGTGCCAGCAGAAGGAGTAGGGCTAGCACAGATACGCAGTATTTT.

This clonotype came up many times. This beta chain is an unintended read in a library built for alpha chains; its size means little. The chain is built from TRBV6-5 and TRBJ1-2, with 12 bases lining up with TRBD1. The junction had 12 bases not matched to a gene; V was cut back by 10 bases and J by 6 bases. Germline CDR1 MNHEY, CDR2 SVGAGI. The CDR3 loop spans 15 amino acids. The CDR3 coding sequence is TGTGCCACCGAGCTTTGGGACAGGGGGCGTCATGGCTACACCTTC. Encoded protein: CATELWDRGRHGYTF.

This clonotype appeared many times. Because the library targeted alpha chains, this beta chain is an off-target read whose size means little. The chain employs TRBV12-3 or TRBV12-4 and TRBJ2-7; TRBD1 aligns across 7 bases. This CDR3 spans 14 amino acids. J lost 0 bases, V lost 3 bases, and 2 bases had no gene match. Written as DNA, the CDR3 is TGTGCCAGCAGTTTCAGGGGGAGCTCCTACGAGCAGTACTTC. Translation: CASSFRGSSYEQYF.

This clonotype rates as medium-sized. Within a library made for alpha chains, this beta chain is off target, and its count is uninformative. J is TRBJ2-3 and V is TRBV5-1; D is unresolved. CDR3 size: 13 residues. V was trimmed by 0 bases and J by 6 bases, leaving 8 bases between them. Germline CDR1 and CDR2: SGHRS and YFSETQ. The CDR3 is CASSLGVEDTQYF. CDR3 in DNA: TGCGCCAGCAGCTTGGGGGTAGAGGATACGCAGTATTTT.

By sample fraction, this clonotype is medium-sized. Found in a library prepared for alpha chains, this beta chain is an off-target read, and its abundance has little meaning. The chain recombines TRBV3-1 with TRBJ2-7; TRBD2 might be the D (6 bases). In germline, CDR1 is LGHDT, CDR2 YNNKEL (reference sequence). V was cut by 5 bases and J by 5 bases, with 13 bases left in between. CDR3 size: 13 residues. CDR3 in amino acids: CASSENRGNEQYF. DNA of the CDR3: TGTGCCAGCAGCGAAAACCGGGGGAACGAGCAGTACTTC.

There are many counts of this clonotype. The library was designed around alpha chains, so this beta chain is a stray read whose abundance carries little weight. This chain uses TRBV20-1 with TRBJ2-3; the match to TRBD2 covers 9 bases. Trimming cost V 5 bases and J 2 bases; bases outside gene matches: 14. Per the germline V gene, CDR1 is DFQATT and CDR2 is SNEGSKA (reference sequence). The CDR3 totals 17 residues. CDR3 sequence (DNA): TGCAGTGCTCGTGGGGGGGCTAGCGGGGCTGACACAGATACGCAGTATTTT. As protein: CSARGGASGADTDTQYF.

This clonotype was recorded at least ten times. In a library made to pick up alpha chains, this beta chain is a stray read with a size that means little. V usage is TRBV20-1 and J usage is TRBJ2-3; D may be TRBD2 (5 bases). V gave up 3 bases and J gave up 1 base, with 14 bases separating them. This CDR3 has 15 residues. Germline V gene lookup returns CDR1 DFQATT and CDR2 SNEGSKA (reference sequence). The CDR3: CSASSSAGGTDTQYF. For the CDR3, the DNA is TGCAGTGCTAGTAGCTCGGCGGGTGGCACAGATACGCAGTATTTT.

This clonotype was recorded at least ten times. This beta chain came through as a stray read in a library set up for alpha chains, and its size says little. This chain links TRBV6-5 with TRBJ2-1, with 7 nucleotides matching TRBD2. The junction had 17 bases not matched to a gene; V was cut back by 7 bases and J by 8 bases. The CDR3 length is 16 residues. Germline V gene lookup returns CDR1 MNHEY and CDR2 SVGAGI. DNA for the CDR3: TGTGCCAGCACGTCCCCTGCAGCGGGGACGAAACATGAGCAGTTCTTC. Protein sequence: CASTSPAAGTKHEQFF.

This clonotype was observed at least ten times. Being off target in a library aimed at alpha chains, this beta chain has a size of little meaning. The chain is built from TRBV20-1 and TRBJ1-1; 7 nucleotides align to TRBD1. This CDR3 spans 14 amino acids. In germline, CDR1 is DFQATT, CDR2 SNEGSKA (reference sequence). J was trimmed by 3 bases and V by 6 bases; bases with no gene match: 10. The CDR3 DNA sequence: TGCAGTGCCCAAAGGACAGGAACATACACTGAAGCTTTCTTT. Translation: CSAQRTGTYTEAFF.

This clonotype has at least ten counts. The library was prepared for alpha chains; this beta chain is a stray read, so its frequency means little. The chain joins TRBV7-3 to TRBJ2-3; the D gene is possibly TRBD2 (5 bases). The germline V gene has CDR1 SGHTA and CDR2 FQGTGA. Between the trimmed V and J ends, which lost 2 bases and 4 bases, there was a span of 10 bases. CDR3 length: 14 amino acids. CDR3 nucleotide sequence: TGTGCCAGCAGCTTAGGCGGGCGCCCAGATACGCAGTATTTT. Protein product: CASSLGGRPDTQYF.

This clonotype was recorded many times. Found in a library prepared for alpha chains, this beta chain is an off-target read, and its abundance has little meaning. This rearrangement joins TRBV6-5 to TRBJ1-1; perhaps TRBD1 as D (6 bases). The germline CDR1 and CDR2 sequences are MNHEY and SVGAGI. V gave up 6 bases and J gave up 9 bases, with 20 bases separating them. This CDR3 has 14 residues. CDR3 loop: CASSRDRILLQAFF. The CDR3, as DNA: TGTGCCAGCAGCCGTGACAGGATCTTGTTACAAGCTTTCTTT.

At least ten counts were recorded for this clonotype. The library was designed around alpha chains, so this beta chain is a stray read whose abundance carries little weight. CDR3 in amino acids: CASSRAGGSTDTQYF. The CDR3, as DNA: TGTGCCAGCAGCCGGGCCGGGGGGAGCACAGATACGCAGTATTTT. This chain uses TRBV7-2 with TRBJ2-3; 7 bases match TRBD2. The germline CDR1 and CDR2 sequences are SGHTA and FQGNSA. This CDR3 is built from 15 residues. The ends lost 5 bases at V and 0 bases at J; junction bases unmatched: 5.

As to this clonotype: This may stem from a read error, because a much larger clone lies one nucleotide away. Within a library made for alpha chains, this beta chain is off target, and its count is uninformative. This chain joins TRBV20-1 and TRBJ2-7; 8 nucleotides agree with TRBD1. Germline CDR1 reads DFQATT; CDR2 reads SNEGSKA (reference sequence). CDR3 length: 11 amino acids. CDR3 amino acids: CSAPGGYKQYF. CDR3 nucleotides: TGCAGTGCTCCAGGGGGCTACAAGCAGTACTTC.

Details on this clonotype: A library made for alpha chains picked up this beta chain off target, so its size means little. V usage is TRBV10-2 and J usage is TRBJ2-7; 7 nucleotides agree with TRBD1. CDR1 is WSHSY, CDR2 SAAADI, per germline. J was trimmed by 3 bases and V by 4 bases; bases with no gene match: 9. CDR3 size: 15 residues. CDR3 coding DNA: TGCGCCAGCAGTGCCCAGGACAGGAAATTCTACGAGCAGTACTTC. It encodes CASSAQDRKFYEQYF.

This clonotype was observed at least ten times. The size of this beta chain means little, since it is a stray read in a library made for alpha chains. The J gene is TRBJ1-1, the V gene TRBV6-2 or TRBV6-3, with a possible D match to TRBD1 (6 bases). The V gene's germline CDR1 is MNHEY and CDR2 SVGEGT. The CDR3 contains 14 residues. The V and J ends lost 2 bases and 10 bases respectively, with 17 bases between them. The CDR3 bases are TGTGCCAGCAGTTACATTACCCCGGACAGTGGAGCTTTCTTT. Protein product: CASSYITPDSGAFF.

As to this clonotype: Since the library was made to target alpha chains, this beta chain is a stray read and its abundance is not meaningful. The genes are TRBV7-9 and TRBJ2-2; 8 bases are a match to TRBD1. V was pared by 5 bases and J by 1 base, with 3 bases of the junction left unmatched. Germline V gene data show CDR1 as SEHNR and CDR2 as FQNEAQ (reference sequence). This CDR3 spans 15 amino acids. Written as DNA, the CDR3 is TGTGCCAGCAGCCCCGGGACAGGGAACACCGGGGAGCTGTTTTTT. It encodes CASSPGTGNTGELFF.

There are many counts of this clonotype. This beta chain lies outside the target of a library built for alpha chains; its clone size means little. V gene TRBV5-1 combines with J gene TRBJ2-7; maybe TRBD1 (6 bases). Germline CDR1 SGHRS, CDR2 YFSETQ. The ends were cut back, 2 bases at V and 0 bases at J, with 15 bases in the middle. There are 16 residues in the CDR3. CDR3 in DNA: TGCGCCAGCAGCTTTGGACAGCTGACAAGCTCCTACGAGCAGTACTTC. It translates to CASSFGQLTSSYEQYF.

This clonotype has a handful of counts. A library made for alpha chains picked up this beta chain off target, so its size means little. The chain couples TRBV2 to TRBJ2-7; 7 nucleotides match TRBD1. Germline trimming cut 3 bases from V and 3 bases from J; bases unmatched to any gene: 8. The CDR3 runs to 15 residues. The germline V gene encodes CDR1 SNHLY and CDR2 FYNNEI. This CDR3 reads CASSDPMTGSYEQYF. The CDR3 region has the DNA TGTGCCAGCAGTGATCCCATGACAGGGAGCTACGAGCAGTACTTC. The full variable domain, its missing parts supplied by reference TRBV2 and TRBJ2-7, is EPEVTQTPSHQVTQMGQEVILRCVPISNHLYFYWYRQILGQKVEFLVSFYNNEISEKSEIFDDQFSVERPDGSNFTLKIRSTKLEDSAMYFCASSDPMTGSYEQYFGPGTRLTVT.

This clonotype appeared many times. This beta chain turned up in a library designed for alpha chains; as an off-target read, its abundance says little. V is TRBV19 and J is TRBJ2-3; D uncertain. The length of the CDR3 is 11 residues. The V and J ends lost 6 bases and 5 bases respectively, with 6 bases between them. Germline-derived CDR1 and CDR2 are LNHDA and SQIVND (reference sequence). The CDR3 DNA follows: TGTGCCAGTAGCCTAAGAGATACGCAGTATTTT. This gives the protein CASSLRDTQYF. Supplemented by reference TRBV19 and TRBJ2-3, the full variable domain reads DGGITQSPKYLFRKEGQNVTLSCEQNLNHDAMYWYRQDPGQGLRLIYYSQIVNDFQKGDIAEGYSVSREKKESFPLTVTSAQKNPTAFYLCASSLRDTQYFGPGTRLTVL.

This clonotype was counted many times. Since the library was made to target alpha chains, this beta chain is a stray read and its abundance is not meaningful. This chain uses TRBV5-6 with TRBJ1-4, with D hard to call. Germline CDR1 is SGHDT and CDR2 is YYEEEE. The V end was cut by 1 base, the J end by 0 bases, with 13 bases between. This CDR3 has 17 residues. The CDR3 spells CASSLKSAVTTNEKLFF. In DNA, the CDR3 is TGTGCCAGCAGCTTGAAGTCCGCAGTAACAACTAATGAAAAACTGTTTTTT.

This clonotype was counted a few times. With the library built for alpha chains, this beta chain is off target and its frequency is not meaningful. The rearrangement uses TRBV7-6 and TRBJ2-3, with 9 bases lining up with TRBD2. The CDR3 loop spans 15 amino acids. Per germline, CDR1 SGHVS and CDR2 FNYEAQ. V lost 7 bases to trimming and J lost 5 bases; unmatched junction nucleotides: 10. The CDR3 coding sequence is TGTGCCAGCACGGGAGGGGGACTAGCTCGAGATACGCAGTATTTT. Protein product: CASTGGGLARDTQYF. Looking up the rest from reference TRBV7-6 and TRBJ2-3 gives the full variable domain: GAGVSQSPRYKVTKRGQDVALRCDPISGHVSLYWYRQALGQGPEFLTYFNYEAQQDKSGLPNDRFSAERPEGSISTLTIQRTEQRDSAMYRCASTGGGLARDTQYFGPGTRLTVL.

This clonotype came up many times. This beta chain came through as a stray read in a library set up for alpha chains, and its size says little. The genes are TRBV9 and TRBJ2-1; D is possibly TRBD1 (6 bases). Germline lookup yields CDR1 SGDLS and CDR2 YYNGEE. The V gene lost 0 bases and the J gene lost 6 bases, with 13 bases spanning the gap. The CDR3 sequence is 15 residues long. In nucleotides, the CDR3 is TGTGCCAGCAGCGTAGCGGGGACAACCCTCAATGAGCAGTTCTTC. This codes for CASSVAGTTLNEQFF. Full variable domain (outside the CDR3, taken from reference TRBV9 and TRBJ2-1): DSGVTQTPKHLITATGQRVTLRCSPRSGDLSVYWYQQSLDQGLQFLIQYYNGEERAKGNILERFSAQQFPDLHSELNLSSLELGDSALYFCASSVAGTTLNEQFFGPGTRLTVL.

There are many counts of this clonotype. This beta chain is an unintended read in a library built for alpha chains; its size means little. V and J are TRBV24-1 and TRBJ2-1; TRBD1 matches 8 bases. Trimming cost V 4 bases and J 6 bases; bases outside gene matches: 7. CDR3 size: 15 residues. From germline, CDR1 is KGHDR and CDR2 SFDVKD. The DNA for the CDR3 is TGTGCCACCAGTGACCGACAGGGGAGTATCAATGAGCAGTTCTTC. Translating it yields CATSDRQGSINEQFF.

This clonotype is medium-sized (0.01 to 0.1%) by share. Within a library made for alpha chains, this beta chain is off target, and its count is uninformative. The chain recombines TRBV20-1 with TRBJ1-6; D is unresolved. Trimming took off 3 bases at V and 3 bases at J, with 12 bases between the two ends. CDR1 DFQATT and CDR2 SNEGSKA come from the germline V gene (reference sequence). CDR3 length: 15 amino acids. The CDR3 bases are TGCAGTGCTAGTCGGCCGGAGCTCTATAATTCACCCCTCCACTTT. The encoded protein is CSASRPELYNSPLHF.